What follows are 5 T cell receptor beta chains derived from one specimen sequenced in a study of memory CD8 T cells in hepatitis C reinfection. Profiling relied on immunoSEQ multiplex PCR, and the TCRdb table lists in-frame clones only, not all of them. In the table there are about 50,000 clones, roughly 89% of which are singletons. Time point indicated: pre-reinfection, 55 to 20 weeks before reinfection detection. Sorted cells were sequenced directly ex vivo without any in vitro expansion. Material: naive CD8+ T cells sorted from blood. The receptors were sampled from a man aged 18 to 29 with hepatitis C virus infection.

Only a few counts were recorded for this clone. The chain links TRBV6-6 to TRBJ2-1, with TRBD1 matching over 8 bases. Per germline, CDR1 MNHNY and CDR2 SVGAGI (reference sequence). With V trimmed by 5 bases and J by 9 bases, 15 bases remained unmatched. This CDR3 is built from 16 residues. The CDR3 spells CASSPPSGQGFSEQFF. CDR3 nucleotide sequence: TGTGCCAGCAGTCCCCCATCCGGACAGGGTTTTTCTGAGCAGTTCTTC.

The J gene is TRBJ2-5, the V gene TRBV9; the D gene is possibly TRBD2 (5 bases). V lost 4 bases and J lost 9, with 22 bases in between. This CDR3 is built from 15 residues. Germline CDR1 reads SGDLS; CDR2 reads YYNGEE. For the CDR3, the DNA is TGTGCCAGCAGCCCCGAGGACGTTTTGGCGGAGGCCCAGTACTTC. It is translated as CASSPEDVLAEAQYF.

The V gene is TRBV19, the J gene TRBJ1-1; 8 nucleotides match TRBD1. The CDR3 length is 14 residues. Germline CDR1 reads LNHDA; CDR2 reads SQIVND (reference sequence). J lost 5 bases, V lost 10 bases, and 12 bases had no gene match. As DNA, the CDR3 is TGTGCCACCGCGGGTATGGGACAGGCGACTGAAGCTTTCTTT. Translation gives CATAGMGQATEAFF.

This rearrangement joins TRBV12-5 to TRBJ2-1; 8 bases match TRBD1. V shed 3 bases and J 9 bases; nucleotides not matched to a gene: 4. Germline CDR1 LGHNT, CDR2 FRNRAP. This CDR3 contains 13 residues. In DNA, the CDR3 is TGTGCTAGTGGTTTACAGGGGGTTGGTGAGCAGTTCTTC. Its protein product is CASGLQGVGEQFF.

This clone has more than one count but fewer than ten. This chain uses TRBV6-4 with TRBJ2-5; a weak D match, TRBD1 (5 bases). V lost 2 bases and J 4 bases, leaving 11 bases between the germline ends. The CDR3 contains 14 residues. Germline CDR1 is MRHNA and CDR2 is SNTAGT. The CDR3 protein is CASSDGASSETQYF. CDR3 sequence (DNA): TGTGCCAGCAGTGACGGGGCTAGTTCAGAGACCCAGTACTTC.